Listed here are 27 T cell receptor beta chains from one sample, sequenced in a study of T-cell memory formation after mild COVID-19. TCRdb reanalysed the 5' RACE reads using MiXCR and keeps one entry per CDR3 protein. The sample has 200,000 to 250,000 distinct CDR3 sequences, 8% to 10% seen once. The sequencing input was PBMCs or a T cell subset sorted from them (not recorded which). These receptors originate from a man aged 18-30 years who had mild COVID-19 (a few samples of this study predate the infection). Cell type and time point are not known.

CDR3 sequence: CASTYAGTGGEQYF. In DNA, the CDR3 is TGTGCCAGCACGTACGCCGGGACAGGGGGCGAGCAGTACTTC. The rearrangement links TRBV5-6 to TRBJ2-7, with 11 bases matching TRBD1. Germline V gene lookup returns CDR1 SGHDT and CDR2 YYEEEE. The CDR3 spans 14 residues. The V segment lost 6 bases and the J segment 6 bases; nucleotides outside the gene matches: 8.

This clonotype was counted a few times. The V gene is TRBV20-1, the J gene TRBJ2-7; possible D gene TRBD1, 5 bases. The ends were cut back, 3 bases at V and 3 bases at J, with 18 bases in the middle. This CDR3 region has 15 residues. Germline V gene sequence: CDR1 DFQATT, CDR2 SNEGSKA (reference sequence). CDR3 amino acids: CSASSFQGSLYEQYV. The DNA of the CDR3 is TGCAGTGCTAGCTCCTTTCAGGGCAGCCTCTACGAGCAGTACGTC.

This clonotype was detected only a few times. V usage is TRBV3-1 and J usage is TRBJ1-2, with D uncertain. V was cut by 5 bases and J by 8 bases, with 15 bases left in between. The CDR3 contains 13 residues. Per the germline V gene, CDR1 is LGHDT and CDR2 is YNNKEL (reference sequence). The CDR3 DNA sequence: TGTGCCAGCAGCGGCCCGGTCTATGGCGGCTACACCTTC. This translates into CASSGPVYGGYTF.

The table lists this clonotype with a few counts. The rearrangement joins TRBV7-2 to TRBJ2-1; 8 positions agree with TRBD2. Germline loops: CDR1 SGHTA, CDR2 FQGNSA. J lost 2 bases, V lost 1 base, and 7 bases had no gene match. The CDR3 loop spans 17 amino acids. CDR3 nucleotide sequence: TGTGCCAGCAGCTTAGGGCTTTTGCGGGGGGCCTACAATGAGCAGTTCTTC. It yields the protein CASSLGLLRGAYNEQFF.

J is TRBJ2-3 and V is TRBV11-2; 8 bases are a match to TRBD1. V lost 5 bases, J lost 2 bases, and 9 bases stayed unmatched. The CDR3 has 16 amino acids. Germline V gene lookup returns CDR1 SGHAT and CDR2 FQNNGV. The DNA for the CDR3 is TGTGCCAGCAGCCTCATGGGGCAGGGGGCCACAGATACGCAGTATTTT. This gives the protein CASSLMGQGATDTQYF.

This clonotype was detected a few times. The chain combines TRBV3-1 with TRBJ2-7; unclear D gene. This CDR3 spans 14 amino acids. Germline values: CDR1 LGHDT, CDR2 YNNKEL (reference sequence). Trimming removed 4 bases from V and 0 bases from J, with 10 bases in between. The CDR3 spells CASSLQWSSYEQYF. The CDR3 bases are TGTGCCAGCAGCCTTCAGTGGAGCTCCTACGAGCAGTACTTC.

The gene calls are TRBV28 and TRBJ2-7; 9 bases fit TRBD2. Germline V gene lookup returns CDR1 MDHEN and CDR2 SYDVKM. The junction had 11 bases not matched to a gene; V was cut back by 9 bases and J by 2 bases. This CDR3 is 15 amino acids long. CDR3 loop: CASPRTSAVTYEQYV. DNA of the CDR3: TGTGCCAGTCCTCGGACTAGCGCGGTAACCTACGAGCAGTACGTC.

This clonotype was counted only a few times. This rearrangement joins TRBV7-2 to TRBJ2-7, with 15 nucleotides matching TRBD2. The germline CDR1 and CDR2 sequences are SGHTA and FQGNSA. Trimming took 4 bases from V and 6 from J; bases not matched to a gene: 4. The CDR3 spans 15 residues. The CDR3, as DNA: TGTGCCAGCAGCTGGGGACTAGCGGGGGGCCGCGAGCAGTACGTC. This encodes CASSWGLAGGREQYV.

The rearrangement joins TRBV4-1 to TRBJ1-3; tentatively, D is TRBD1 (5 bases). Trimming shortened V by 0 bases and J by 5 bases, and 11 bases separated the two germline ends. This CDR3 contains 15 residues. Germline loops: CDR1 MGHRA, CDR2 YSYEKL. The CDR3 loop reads CASSQDPQGRNTIYF. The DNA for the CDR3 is TGCGCCAGCAGCCAAGATCCGCAGGGCAGAAACACCATATATTTT.

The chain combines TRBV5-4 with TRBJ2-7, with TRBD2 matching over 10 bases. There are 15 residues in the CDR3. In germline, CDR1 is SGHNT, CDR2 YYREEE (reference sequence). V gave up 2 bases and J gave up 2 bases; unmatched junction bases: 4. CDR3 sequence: CASSFLAGGPYEQYF. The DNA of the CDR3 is TGTGCCAGCAGCTTTTTAGCGGGGGGCCCCTACGAGCAGTACTTC. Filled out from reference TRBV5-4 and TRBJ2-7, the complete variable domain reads ETGVTQSPTHLIKTRGQQVTLRCSSQSGHNTVSWYQQALGQGPQFIFQYYREEENGRGNFPPRFSGLQFPNYSSELNVNALELDDSALYLCASSFLAGGPYEQYFGPGTRLTVT.

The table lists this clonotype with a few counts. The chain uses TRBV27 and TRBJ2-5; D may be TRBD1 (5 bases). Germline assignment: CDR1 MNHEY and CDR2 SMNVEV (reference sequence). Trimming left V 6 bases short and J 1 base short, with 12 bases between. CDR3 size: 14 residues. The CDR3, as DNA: TGTGCCAGCAGGAGAAGACAGTTCCAAGAGACCCAGTACTTC. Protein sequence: CASRRRQFQETQYF.

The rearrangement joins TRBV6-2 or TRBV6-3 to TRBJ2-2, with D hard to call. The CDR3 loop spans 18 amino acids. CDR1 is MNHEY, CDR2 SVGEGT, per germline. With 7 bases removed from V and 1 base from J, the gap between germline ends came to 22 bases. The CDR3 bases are TGTGCCAGCACCTACGAAATGTACACAGCCAAGAACACCGGGGAGCTGTTTTTT. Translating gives CASTYEMYTAKNTGELFF.

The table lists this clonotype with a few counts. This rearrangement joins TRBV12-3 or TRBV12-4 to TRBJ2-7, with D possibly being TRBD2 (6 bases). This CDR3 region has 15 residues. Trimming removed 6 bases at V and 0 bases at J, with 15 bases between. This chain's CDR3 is CASRPGGESSYEQYV. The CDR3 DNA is TGTGCCAGCAGGCCAGGAGGGGAGAGCTCCTACGAGCAGTACGTC.

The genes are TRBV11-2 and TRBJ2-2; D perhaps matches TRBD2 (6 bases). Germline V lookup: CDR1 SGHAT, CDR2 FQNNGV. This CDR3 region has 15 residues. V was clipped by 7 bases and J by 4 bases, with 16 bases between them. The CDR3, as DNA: TGTGCCAGCACCACCTCGGTGGGGGGCACCGGGGAGCTGTTTTTT. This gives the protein CASTTSVGGTGELFF. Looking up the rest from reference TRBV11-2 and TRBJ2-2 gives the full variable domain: EAGVAQSPRYKIIEKRQSVAFWCNPISGHATLYWYQQILGQGPKLLIQFQNNGVVDDSQLPKDRFSAERLKGVDSTLKIQPAKLEDSAVYLCASTTSVGGTGELFFGEGSRLTVL.

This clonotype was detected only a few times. DNA for the CDR3: TGTGCCACCAGTCTAACAGGATGGAACACCGGGGAGCTGTTTTTT. It yields the protein CATSLTGWNTGELFF. J is TRBJ2-2 and V is TRBV24-1, with a weak D call TRBD1 (5 bases). Germline V gene lookup returns CDR1 KGHDR and CDR2 SFDVKD. V lost 6 bases, J lost 1 base, and 11 bases lay in between. The CDR3 runs to 15 residues.

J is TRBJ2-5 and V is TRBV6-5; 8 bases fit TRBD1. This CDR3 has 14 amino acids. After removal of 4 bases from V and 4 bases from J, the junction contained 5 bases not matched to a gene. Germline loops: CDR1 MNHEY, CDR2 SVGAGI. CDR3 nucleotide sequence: TGTGCCAGCAGTTCTACAGGGGGTAGAGAGACCCAGTACTTC. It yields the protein CASSSTGGRETQYF.

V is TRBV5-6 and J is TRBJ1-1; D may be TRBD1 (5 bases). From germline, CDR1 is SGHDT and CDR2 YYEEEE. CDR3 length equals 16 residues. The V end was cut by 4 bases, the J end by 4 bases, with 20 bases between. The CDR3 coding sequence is TGTGCCAGCAGCCACATGTTCCAGGGAGGTGGCACTGAAGCTTTCTTT. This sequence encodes CASSHMFQGGGTEAFF.

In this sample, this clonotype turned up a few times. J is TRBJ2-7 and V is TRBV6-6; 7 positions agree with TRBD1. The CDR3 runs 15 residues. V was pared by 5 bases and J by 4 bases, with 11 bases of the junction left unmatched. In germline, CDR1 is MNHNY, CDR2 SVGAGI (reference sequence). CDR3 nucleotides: TGTGCCAGCAGTCCCTCGACAGGGTTGAGGTACGAGCAGTACGTC. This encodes CASSPSTGLRYEQYV.

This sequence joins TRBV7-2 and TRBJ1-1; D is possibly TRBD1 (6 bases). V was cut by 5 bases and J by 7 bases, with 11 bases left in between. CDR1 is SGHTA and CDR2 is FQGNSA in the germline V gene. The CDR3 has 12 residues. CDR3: CASSTYRDEAFF. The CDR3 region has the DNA TGTGCCAGCAGCACGTACAGGGATGAAGCTTTCTTT.

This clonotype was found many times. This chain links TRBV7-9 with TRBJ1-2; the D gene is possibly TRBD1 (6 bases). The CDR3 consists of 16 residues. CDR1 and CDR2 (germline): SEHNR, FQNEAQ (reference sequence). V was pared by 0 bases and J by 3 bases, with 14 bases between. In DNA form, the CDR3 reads TGTGCCAGCAGCTTAGCGGGTCAGGGGCCGGACTATGGCTACACCTTC. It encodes CASSLAGQGPDYGYTF.

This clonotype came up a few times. CDR3 sequence reads: CSAQLAGGPNTGELFF. CDR3 DNA sequence: TGCAGTGCTCAACTAGCGGGGGGTCCGAACACCGGGGAGCTGTTTTTT. The V gene is TRBV20-1, the J gene TRBJ2-2, with 12 bases identical to TRBD2. Germline CDR1 reads DFQATT; CDR2 reads SNEGSKA (reference sequence). Trimming cost V 5 bases and J 0 bases; bases outside gene matches: 4. The CDR3 sequence is 16 residues long.

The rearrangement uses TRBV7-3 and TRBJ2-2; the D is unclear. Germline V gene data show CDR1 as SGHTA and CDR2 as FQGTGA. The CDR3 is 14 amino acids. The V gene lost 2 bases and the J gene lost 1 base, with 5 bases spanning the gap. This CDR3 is CASSLWQNTGELFF. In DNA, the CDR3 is TGTGCCAGCAGCTTATGGCAGAACACCGGGGAGCTGTTTTTT. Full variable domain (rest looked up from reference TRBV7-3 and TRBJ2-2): GAGVSQTPSNKVTEKGKYVELRCDPISGHTALYWYRQSLGQGPEFLIYFQGTGAADDSGLPNDRFFAVRPEGSVSTLKIQRTERGDSAVYLCASSLWQNTGELFFGEGSRLTVL.

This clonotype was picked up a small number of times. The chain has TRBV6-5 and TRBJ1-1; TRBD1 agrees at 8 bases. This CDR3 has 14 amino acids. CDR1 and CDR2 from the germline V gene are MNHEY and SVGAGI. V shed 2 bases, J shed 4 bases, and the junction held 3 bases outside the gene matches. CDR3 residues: CASSYGQGSTEAFF. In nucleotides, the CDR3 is TGTGCCAGCAGTTACGGACAGGGTAGCACTGAAGCTTTCTTT.

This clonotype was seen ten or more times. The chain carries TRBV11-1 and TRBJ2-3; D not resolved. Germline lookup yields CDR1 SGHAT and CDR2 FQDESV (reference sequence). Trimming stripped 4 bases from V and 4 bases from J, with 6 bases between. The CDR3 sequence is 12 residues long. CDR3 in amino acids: CASSSVSDTQYF. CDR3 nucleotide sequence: TGTGCCAGCAGCTCCGTATCAGATACGCAGTATTTT.

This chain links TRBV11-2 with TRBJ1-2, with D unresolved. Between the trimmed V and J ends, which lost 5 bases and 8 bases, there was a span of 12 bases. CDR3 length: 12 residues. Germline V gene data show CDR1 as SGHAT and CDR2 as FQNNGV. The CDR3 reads CASSHLAQGYTF. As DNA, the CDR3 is TGTGCCAGCAGCCACTTGGCCCAGGGCTACACCTTC. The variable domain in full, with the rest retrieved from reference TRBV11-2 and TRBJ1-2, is EAGVAQSPRYKIIEKRQSVAFWCNPISGHATLYWYQQILGQGPKLLIQFQNNGVVDDSQLPKDRFSAERLKGVDSTLKIQPAKLEDSAVYLCASSHLAQGYTFGSGTRLTVV.

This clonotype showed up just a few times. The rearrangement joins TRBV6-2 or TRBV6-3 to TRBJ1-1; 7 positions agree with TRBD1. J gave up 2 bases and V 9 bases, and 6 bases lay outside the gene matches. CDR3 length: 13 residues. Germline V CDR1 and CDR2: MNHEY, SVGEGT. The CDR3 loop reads CARTGTPNTEAFF. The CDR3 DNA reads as TGTGCCAGGACAGGGACGCCAAACACTGAAGCTTTCTTT.

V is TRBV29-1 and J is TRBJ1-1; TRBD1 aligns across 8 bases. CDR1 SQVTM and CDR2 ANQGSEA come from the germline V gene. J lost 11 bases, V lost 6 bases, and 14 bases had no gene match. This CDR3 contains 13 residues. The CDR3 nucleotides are TGCAGCGTGAGCCAGGGGGCGCGGGCTCGGGCTTTCTTT. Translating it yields CSVSQGARARAFF.